This is a list of T cell receptor beta chains from one sample in a study of shared clonotypes between healthy human individuals. The repertoire was sequenced with immunoSEQ multiplex PCR; TCRdb's copy has only in-frame clones and lacks some. The top ten hold 1.5% to 2% of the sample, which has around 1,900,000 clones, approximately 92% seen once. Material for sequencing was naive CD8+ T cells from PBMCs. These receptors came from a man younger than 30 in good health. Some clones in this sample may be carry-over from other donors' samples. CDR3s include the opening cysteine and the closing phenylalanine or tryptophan. Each record gives: J gene, V gene, D gene, CDR3 protein. D genes are given only for firm matches.

TRBJ2-1	TRBV15	NA	CATSRAEGSYNEQFF
TRBJ2-7	TRBV27	NA	CASSPSPELYEQYF
TRBJ2-7	TRBV28	NA	CASTPSEGFGEQYF
TRBJ2-7	TRBV6-6	TRBD2	CASSSGGAIYEQYF
TRBJ2-1	TRBV5-1	TRBD2	CASSPGTSGYNEQFF
TRBJ2-3	TRBV5-4	NA	CASSLRGDTQYF
TRBJ1-5	TRBV19	NA	CASSIDRGSNQPQHF
TRBJ2-1	TRBV29-1	NA	CSVEDRASYNEQFF
TRBJ2-7	TRBV19	TRBD2	CASSPVGGGYEQYF
TRBJ1-5	TRBV19	NA	CASSIGGGYSNQPQHF
TRBJ1-1	TRBV19	NA	CASSRYSTGREAFF
TRBJ2-7	TRBV11-1	TRBD1	CASSPDRGSSYEQYF
TRBJ2-7	TRBV6-4	NA	CASSDLGSFHEQYF
TRBJ2-1	TRBV27	TRBD2	CASRVGLVNNEQFF
TRBJ2-7	TRBV2	TRBD1	CASRRSGTGNSYEQYF
TRBJ1-2	TRBV7-8	NA	CASSFHPGTPLFNYGYTF
TRBJ2-2	TRBV6-4	TRBD2	CASSEAGLPGELFF
TRBJ1-5	TRBV27	NA	CASSVRGPNQPQHF
TRBJ2-3	TRBV5-6	NA	CASSGTPTDTQYF
TRBJ2-1	TRBV1	NA	CTSSQVRGANNEQFF
TRBJ2-1	TRBV19	NA	CASSNGGYNEQFF
TRBJ2-1	TRBV6-5	NA	CASSGGLYNEQFF
TRBJ2-1	TRBV19	TRBD2	CASSMRELAGGLYNEQFF
TRBJ2-1	TRBV27	NA	CASSPMDSYNEQFF
TRBJ1-4	TRBV19	TRBD1	CASSRDRGWGEKLFF
TRBJ2-7	TRBV29-1	TRBD1	CSVVGGQGYEQYF
TRBJ1-1	TRBV7-3	NA	CASSLRGNRETEAFF
TRBJ2-3	TRBV7-3	TRBD2	CASSPIIGRVPDTQYF
TRBJ2-7	TRBV27	TRBD1	CASAVRDRSYEQYF
TRBJ2-1	TRBV11-3	NA	CASKPRDDAGEQFF
TRBJ1-1	TRBV5-1	TRBD1	CASSFKGAPGGDTEAFF
TRBJ2-7	TRBV9	NA	CASSGRDLSYEQYF
NA	TRBV29-1	NA	CSAGSLAYEQYF
TRBJ1-3	TRBV7-8	NA	CASSLGGVYSGNTIYF
TRBJ2-7	TRBV6-5	NA	CASGGLSLRGLEQYF
TRBJ2-1	TRBV27	NA	CASSFGRTEQFF
TRBJ2-1	TRBV10-2	NA	CASSWWSGGPQLHNEQFF
TRBJ1-2	TRBV19	NA	CASWGQPPNYGYTF
TRBJ2-1	TRBV9	TRBD2	CASSVPLSGRVDEQFF
TRBJ2-5	TRBV7-9	TRBD1	CASSGQGALQETQYF
TRBJ2-1	TRBV28	TRBD2	CASRGVVGTSDYNEQFF
TRBJ2-5	TRBV7-6	NA	CASSLVGGGFETQYF
TRBJ2-2	TRBV19	NA	CASSRGTGITGELFF
TRBJ2-2	TRBV6-1	TRBD2	CASSELAGVTGELFF
TRBJ2-1	TRBV9	TRBD1	CASSVGRDRRYNEQFF
TRBJ2-5	TRBV15	TRBD1	CATSVRGLETQYF
TRBJ2-5	TRBV9	TRBD2	CASSPRTSGRNTETQYF
TRBJ1-1	TRBV5-1	TRBD1	CASSDPPGQGNTEAFF
TRBJ2-3	TRBV27	NA	CASSLFPLLPEDTQYF
TRBJ1-2	TRBV4-3	NA	CASSQDRQINYGYTF
TRBJ2-7	TRBV11-1	TRBD1	CASSTRQGTRPYEQYF
TRBJ2-7	TRBV11-2	TRBD2	CASSLVPGRANTYEQYF
TRBJ2-1	TRBV28	NA	CASSLGTNEQFF
TRBJ2-7	TRBV5-4	NA	CASSFTGRSYEQYF
TRBJ2-1	TRBV7-9	NA	CATLDPEGIINEQFF
TRBJ1-3	TRBV30	TRBD1	CACQLRGQYSGNTIYF
TRBJ2-7	TRBV27	TRBD1	CASSPPGQAYEQYF